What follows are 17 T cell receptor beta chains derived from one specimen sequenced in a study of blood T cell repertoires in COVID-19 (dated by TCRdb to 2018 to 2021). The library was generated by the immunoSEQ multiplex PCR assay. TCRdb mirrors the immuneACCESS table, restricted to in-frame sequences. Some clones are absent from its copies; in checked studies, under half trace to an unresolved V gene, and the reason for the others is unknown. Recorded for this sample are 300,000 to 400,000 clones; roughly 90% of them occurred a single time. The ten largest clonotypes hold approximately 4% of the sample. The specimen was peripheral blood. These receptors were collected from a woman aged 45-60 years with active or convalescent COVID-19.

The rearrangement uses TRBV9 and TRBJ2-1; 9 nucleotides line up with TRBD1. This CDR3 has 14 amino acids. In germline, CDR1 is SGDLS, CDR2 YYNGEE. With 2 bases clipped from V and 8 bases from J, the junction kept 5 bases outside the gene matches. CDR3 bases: TGTGCCAGCAGCGTTGGGACAGGGACGTATGAGCAGTTCTTC. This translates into CASSVGTGTYEQFF. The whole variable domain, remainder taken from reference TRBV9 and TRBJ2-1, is DSGVTQTPKHLITATGQRVTLRCSPRSGDLSVYWYQQSLDQGLQFLIQYYNGEERAKGNILERFSAQQFPDLHSELNLSSLELGDSALYFCASSVGTGTYEQFFGPGTRLTVL.

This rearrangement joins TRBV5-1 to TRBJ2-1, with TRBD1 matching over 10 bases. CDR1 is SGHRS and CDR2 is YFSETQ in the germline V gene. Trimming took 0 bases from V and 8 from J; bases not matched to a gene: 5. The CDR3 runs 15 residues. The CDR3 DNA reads TGCGCCAGCAGCTTGGCGTTGGACAGGGGGGATGAGCAGTTCTTC. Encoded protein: CASSLALDRGDEQFF. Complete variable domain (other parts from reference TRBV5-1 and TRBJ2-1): KAGVTQTPRYLIKTRGQQVTLSCSPISGHRSVSWYQQTPGQGLQFLFEYFSETQRNKGNFPGRFSGRQFSNSRSEMNVSTLELGDSALYLCASSLALDRGDEQFFGPGTRLTVL.

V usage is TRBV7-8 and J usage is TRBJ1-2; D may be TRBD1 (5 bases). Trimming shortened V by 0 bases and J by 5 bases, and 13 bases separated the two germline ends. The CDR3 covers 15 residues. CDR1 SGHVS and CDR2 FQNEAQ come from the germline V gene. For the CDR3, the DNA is TGTGCCAGCAGCTTAGCGGTCAGGGAGGCATATGGCTACACCTTC. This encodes CASSLAVREAYGYTF.

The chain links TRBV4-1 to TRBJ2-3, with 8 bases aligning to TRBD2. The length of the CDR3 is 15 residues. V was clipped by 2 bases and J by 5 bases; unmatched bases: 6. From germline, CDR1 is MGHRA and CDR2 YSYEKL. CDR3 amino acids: CASSQSGGKGDTQYF. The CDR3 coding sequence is TGCGCCAGCAGCCAATCGGGGGGGAAAGGAGATACGCAGTATTTT.

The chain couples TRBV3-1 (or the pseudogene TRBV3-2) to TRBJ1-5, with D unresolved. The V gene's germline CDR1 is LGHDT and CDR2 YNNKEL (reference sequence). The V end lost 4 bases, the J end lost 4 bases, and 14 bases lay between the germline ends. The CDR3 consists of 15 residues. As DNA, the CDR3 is TGTGCCAGCAGCCCCAGTAACACAAATAATCAGCCCCAGCATTTT. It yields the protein CASSPSNTNNQPQHF.

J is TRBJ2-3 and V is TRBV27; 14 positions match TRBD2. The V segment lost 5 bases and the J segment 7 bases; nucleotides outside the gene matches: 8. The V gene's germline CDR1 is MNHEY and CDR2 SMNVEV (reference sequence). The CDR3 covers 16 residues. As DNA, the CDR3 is TGTGCCAGCAGTCCCCAGACTAGCGGGAGGGGAAATACGCAGTATTTT. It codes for CASSPQTSGRGNTQYF.

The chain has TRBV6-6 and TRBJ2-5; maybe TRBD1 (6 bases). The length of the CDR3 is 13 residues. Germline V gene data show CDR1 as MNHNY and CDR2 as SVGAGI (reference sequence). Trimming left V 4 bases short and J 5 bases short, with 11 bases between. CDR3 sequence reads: CASSFGGPETQYF. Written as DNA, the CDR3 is TGTGCCAGCAGTTTTGGGGGCCCGGAGACCCAGTACTTC.

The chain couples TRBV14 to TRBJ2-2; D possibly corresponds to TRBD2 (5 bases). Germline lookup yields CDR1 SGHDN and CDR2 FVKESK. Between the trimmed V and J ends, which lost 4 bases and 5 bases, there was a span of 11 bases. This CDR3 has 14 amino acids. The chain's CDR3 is CASSRSTGTGELFF. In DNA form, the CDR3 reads TGTGCCAGCAGCCGGTCCACGGGGACCGGGGAGCTGTTTTTT.

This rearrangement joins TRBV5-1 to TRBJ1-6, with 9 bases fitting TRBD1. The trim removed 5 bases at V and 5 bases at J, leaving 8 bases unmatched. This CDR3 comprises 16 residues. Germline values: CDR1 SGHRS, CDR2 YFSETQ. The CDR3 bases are TGCGCCAGCAGTATCACCGGGACAGGGCATAATTCACCCCTCCACTTT. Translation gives CASSITGTGHNSPLHF.

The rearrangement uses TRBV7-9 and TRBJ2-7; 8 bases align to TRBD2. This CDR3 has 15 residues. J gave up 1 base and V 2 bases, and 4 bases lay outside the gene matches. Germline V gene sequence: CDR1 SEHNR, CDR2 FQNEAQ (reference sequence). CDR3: CASSLLSGGSYEQYF. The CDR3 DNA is TGTGCCAGCAGCTTATTGAGCGGGGGATCCTACGAGCAGTACTTC.

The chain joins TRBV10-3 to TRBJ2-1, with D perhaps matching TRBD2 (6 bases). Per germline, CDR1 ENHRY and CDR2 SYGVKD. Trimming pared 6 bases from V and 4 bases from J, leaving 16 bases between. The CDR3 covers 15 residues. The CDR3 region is CAIRLAGTKYNEQFF. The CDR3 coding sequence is TGTGCCATCAGACTCGCGGGGACCAAATACAATGAGCAGTTCTTC.

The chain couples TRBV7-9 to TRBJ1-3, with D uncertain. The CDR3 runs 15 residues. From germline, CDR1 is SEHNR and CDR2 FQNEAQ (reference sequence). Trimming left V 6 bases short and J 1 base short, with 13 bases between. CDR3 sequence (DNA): TGTGCCAGCAGTTATGACATCCTATCTGGAAACACCATATATTTT. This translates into CASSYDILSGNTIYF.

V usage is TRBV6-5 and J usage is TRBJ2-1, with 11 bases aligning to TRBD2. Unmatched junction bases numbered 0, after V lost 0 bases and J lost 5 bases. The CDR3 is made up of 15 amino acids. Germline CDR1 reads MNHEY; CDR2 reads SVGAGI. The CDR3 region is CASSYSLAGDNEQFF. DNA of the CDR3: TGTGCCAGCAGTTACTCACTAGCGGGGGACAATGAGCAGTTCTTC.

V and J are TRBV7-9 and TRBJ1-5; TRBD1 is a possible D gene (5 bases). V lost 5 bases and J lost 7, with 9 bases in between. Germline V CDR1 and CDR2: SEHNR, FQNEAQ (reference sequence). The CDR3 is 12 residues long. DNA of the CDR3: TGTGCCAGCAGCCAGGGTTACCAGCCCCAGCATTTT. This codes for CASSQGYQPQHF.

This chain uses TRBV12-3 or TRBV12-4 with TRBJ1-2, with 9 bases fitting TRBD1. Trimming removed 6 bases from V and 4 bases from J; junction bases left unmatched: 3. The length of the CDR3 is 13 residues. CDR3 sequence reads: CASSTDRGYGYTF. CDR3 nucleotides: TGTGCCAGCAGCACGGACAGGGGCTATGGCTACACCTTC.

CDR3 nucleotide sequence: TGCGCCAGCAGCCAACAGGGGGCAGGGGCTTTCTTT. Translating gives CASSQQGAGAFF. This chain connects TRBV4-1 to TRBJ1-1; TRBD1 agrees at 8 bases. Trimming removed 2 bases from V and 11 bases from J; junction bases left unmatched: 4. Germline CDR1 MGHRA, CDR2 YSYEKL. The CDR3 consists of 12 residues.

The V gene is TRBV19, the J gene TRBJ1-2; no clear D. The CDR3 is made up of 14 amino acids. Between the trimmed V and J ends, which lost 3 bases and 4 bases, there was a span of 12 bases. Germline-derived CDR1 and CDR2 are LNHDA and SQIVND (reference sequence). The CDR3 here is CASSILSWAYGYTF. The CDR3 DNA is TGTGCCAGTAGTATCCTTTCCTGGGCCTATGGCTACACCTTC. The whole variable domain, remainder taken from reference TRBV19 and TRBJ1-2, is DGGITQSPKYLFRKEGQNVTLSCEQNLNHDAMYWYRQDPGQGLRLIYYSQIVNDFQKGDIAEGYSVSREKKESFPLTVTSAQKNPTAFYLCASSILSWAYGYTFGSGTRLTVV.